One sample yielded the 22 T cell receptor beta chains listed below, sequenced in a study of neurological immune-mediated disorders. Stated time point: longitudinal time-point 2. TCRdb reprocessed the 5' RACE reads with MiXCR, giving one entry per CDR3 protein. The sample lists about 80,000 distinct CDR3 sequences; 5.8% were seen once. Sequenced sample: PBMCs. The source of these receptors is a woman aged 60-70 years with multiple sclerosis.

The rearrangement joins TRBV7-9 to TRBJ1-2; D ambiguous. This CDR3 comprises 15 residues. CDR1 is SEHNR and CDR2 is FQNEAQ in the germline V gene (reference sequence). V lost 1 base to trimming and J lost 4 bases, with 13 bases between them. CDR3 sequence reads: CASSLGKQPSYGYTF. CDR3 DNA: TGTGCCAGCAGCTTAGGGAAACAACCTTCCTATGGCTACACCTTC.

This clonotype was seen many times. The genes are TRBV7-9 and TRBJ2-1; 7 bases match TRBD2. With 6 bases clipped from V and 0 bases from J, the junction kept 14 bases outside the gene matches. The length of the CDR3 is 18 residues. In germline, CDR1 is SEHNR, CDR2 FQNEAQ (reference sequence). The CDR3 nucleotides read TGTGCCAGCAGGGGACGAGCGGGGTCCCAAAGCTCCTACAATGAGCAGTTCTTC. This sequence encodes CASRGRAGSQSSYNEQFF.

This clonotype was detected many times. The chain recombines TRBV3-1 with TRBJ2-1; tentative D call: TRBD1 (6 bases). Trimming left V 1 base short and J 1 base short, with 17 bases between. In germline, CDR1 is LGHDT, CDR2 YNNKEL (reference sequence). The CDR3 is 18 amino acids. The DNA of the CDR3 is TGTGCCAGCAGCCAAGCTGCCCCGGGGACATCATCCTACAATGAGCAGTTCTTC. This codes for CASSQAAPGTSSYNEQFF.

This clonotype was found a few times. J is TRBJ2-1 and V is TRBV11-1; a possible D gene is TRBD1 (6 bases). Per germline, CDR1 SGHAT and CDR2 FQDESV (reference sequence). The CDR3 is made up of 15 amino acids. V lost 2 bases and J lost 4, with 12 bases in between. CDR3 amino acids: CASSLRQEFYNEQFF. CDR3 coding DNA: TGTGCCAGCAGCTTACGACAGGAATTTTACAATGAGCAGTTCTTC.

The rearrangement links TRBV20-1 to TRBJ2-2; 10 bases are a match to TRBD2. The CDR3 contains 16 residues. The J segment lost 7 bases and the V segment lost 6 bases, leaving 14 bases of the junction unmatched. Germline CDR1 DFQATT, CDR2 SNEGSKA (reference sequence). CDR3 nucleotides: TGCAGTGCCCCGAGTACTAGCGGGGTCAGGGGCGGGGAGCTGTTTTTT. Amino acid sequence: CSAPSTSGVRGGELFF.

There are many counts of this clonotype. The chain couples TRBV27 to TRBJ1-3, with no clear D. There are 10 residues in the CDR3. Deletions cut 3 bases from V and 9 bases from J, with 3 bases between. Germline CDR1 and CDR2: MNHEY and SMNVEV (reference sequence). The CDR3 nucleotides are TGTGCCAGCAGTTTTTTCACCATATATTTT. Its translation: CASSFFTIYF.

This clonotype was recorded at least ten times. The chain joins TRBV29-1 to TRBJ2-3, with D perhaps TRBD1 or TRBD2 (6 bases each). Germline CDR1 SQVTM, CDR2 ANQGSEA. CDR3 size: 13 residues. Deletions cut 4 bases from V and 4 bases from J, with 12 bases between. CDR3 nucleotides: TGCAGCGTTGTGGGGGGCGCGTCAGATACGCAGTATTTT. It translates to CSVVGGASDTQYF.

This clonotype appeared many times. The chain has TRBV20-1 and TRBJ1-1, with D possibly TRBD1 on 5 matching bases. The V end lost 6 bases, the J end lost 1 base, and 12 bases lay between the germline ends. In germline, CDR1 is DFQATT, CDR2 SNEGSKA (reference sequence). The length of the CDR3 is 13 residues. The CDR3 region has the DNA TGCAGTGCCCAAAAGGACACGAACACTGAAGCTTTCTTT. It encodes CSAQKDTNTEAFF.

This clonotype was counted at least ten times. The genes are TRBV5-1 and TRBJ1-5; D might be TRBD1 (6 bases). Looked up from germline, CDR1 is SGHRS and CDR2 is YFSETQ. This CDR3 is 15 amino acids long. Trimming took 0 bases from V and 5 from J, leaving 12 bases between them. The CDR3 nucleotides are TGCGCCAGCAGCTTGGGGACAGTCCGGGATCAGCCCCAGCATTTT. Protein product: CASSLGTVRDQPQHF.

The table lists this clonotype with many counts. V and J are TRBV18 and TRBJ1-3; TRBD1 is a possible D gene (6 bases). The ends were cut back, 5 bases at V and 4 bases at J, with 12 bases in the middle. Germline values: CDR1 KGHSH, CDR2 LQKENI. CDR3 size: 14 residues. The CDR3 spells CASSERGRGNTIYF. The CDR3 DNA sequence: TGTGCCAGCTCAGAGCGGGGGCGAGGAAACACCATATATTTT.

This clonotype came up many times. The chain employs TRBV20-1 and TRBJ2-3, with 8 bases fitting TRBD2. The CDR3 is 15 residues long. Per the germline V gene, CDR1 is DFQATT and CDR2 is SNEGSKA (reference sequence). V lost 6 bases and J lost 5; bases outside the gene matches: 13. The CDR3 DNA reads TGCAGTGCGCAATGGACTAGCCCGGGGATAGATACGCAGTATTTT. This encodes CSAQWTSPGIDTQYF.

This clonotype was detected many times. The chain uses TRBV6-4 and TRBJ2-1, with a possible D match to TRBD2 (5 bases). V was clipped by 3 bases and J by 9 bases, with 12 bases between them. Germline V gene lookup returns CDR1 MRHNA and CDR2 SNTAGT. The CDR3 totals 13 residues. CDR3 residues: CASSETSKGEQFF. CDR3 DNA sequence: TGTGCCAGCAGTGAAACTAGTAAGGGTGAGCAGTTCTTC.

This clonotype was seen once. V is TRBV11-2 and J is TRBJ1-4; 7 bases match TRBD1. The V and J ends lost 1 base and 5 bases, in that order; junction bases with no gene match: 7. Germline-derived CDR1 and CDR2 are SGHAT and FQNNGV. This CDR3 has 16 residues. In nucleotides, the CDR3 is TGTGCCAGCAGCTTAGGAATACAGGGGAACAATGAAAAACTGTTTTTT. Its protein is CASSLGIQGNNEKLFF.

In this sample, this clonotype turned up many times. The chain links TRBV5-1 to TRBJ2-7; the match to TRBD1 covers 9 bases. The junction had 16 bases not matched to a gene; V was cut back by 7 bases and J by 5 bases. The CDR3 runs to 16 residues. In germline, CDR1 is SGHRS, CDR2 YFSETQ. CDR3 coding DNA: TGCGCCAGCCGAGCGTCCCGACAGGGGGATCCAGACGAGCAGTACTTC. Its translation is CASRASRQGDPDEQYF.

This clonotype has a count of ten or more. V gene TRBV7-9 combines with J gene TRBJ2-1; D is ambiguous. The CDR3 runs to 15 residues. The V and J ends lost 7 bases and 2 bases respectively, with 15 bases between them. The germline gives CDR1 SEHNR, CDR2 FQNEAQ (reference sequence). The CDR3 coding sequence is TGTGCCAGCAACCGGGTGGCCGAAGCCTACAATGAGCAGTTCTTC. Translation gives CASNRVAEAYNEQFF.

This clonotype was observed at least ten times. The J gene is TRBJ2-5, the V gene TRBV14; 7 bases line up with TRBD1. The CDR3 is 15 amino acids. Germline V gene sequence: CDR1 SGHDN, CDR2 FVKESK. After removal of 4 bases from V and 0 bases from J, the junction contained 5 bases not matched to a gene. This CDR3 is CASSPGQRYQETQYF. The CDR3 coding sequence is TGTGCCAGCAGCCCGGGACAGAGGTACCAAGAGACCCAGTACTTC.

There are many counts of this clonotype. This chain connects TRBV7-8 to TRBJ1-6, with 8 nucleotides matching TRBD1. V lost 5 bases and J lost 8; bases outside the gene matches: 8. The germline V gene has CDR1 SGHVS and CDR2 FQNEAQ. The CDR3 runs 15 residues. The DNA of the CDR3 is TGTGCCAGCAGCCCCCGGGACAGGCCCGATTCACCCCTCCACTTT. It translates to CASSPRDRPDSPLHF.

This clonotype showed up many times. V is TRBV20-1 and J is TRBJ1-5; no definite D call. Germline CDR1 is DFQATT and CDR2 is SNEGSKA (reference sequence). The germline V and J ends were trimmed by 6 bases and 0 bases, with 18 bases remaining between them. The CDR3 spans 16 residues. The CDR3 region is CSAGEAVAYSNQPQHF. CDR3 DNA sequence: TGCAGTGCCGGGGAGGCGGTAGCTTATAGCAATCAGCCCCAGCATTTT.

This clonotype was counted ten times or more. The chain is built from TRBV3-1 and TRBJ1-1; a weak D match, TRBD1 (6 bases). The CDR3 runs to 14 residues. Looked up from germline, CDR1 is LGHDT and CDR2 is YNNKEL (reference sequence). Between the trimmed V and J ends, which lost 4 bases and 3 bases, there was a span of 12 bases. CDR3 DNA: TGTGCCAGCAGCCGGCGGGGGGCTGACACTGAAGCTTTCTTT. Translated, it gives CASSRRGADTEAFF.

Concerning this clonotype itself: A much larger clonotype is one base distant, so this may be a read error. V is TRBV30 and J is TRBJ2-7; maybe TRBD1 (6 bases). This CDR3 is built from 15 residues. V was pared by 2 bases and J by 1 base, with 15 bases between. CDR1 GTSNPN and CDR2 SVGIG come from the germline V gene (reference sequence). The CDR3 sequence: CAWSQQGIISYEQYF. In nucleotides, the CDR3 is TGTGCCTGGAGTCAACAGGGAATAATATCCTACGAGCAGTACTTC.

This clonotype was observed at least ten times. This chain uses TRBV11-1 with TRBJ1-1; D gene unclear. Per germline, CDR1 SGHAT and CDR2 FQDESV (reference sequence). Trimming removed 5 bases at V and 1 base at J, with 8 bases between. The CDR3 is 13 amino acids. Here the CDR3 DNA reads TGTGCCAGCAGCCTAAGGTGGAACACTGAAGCTTTCTTT. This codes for CASSLRWNTEAFF.

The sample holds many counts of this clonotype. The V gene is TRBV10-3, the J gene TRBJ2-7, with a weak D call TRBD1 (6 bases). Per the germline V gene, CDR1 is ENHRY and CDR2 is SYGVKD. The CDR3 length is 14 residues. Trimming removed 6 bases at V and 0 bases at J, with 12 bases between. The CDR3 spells CAIRMTGTSYEQYF. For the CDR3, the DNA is TGTGCCATCAGGATGACAGGCACCTCCTACGAGCAGTACTTC.